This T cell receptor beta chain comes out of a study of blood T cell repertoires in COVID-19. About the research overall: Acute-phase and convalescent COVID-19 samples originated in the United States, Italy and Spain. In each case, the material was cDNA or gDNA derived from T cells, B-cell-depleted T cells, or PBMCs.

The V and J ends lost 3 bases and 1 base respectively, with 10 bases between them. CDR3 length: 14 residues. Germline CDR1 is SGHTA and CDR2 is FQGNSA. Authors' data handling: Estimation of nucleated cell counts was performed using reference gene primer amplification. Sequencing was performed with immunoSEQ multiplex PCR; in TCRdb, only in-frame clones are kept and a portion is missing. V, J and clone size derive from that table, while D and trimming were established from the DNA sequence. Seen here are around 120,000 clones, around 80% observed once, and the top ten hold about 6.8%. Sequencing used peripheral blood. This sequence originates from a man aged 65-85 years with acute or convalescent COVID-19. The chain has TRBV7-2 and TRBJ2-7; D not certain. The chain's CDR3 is CASSLQSRSYEQYF. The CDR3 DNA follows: TGTGCCAGCAGCTTGCAGTCCCGTTCCTACGAGCAGTACTTC.